The 23 T cell receptor beta chains below all came from one sample that was sequenced in a study of blood T cell repertoires in COVID-19. Some clones are missing from TCRdb's copy, which holds only in-frame ones; the method was immunoSEQ multiplex PCR. This table holds some 220,000 clones, around 83% found once. The sample was peripheral blood. These receptors were taken from a man in his fifties or sixties with active or convalescent COVID-19.

In this sample, this clone turned up a few times. The V call is TRBV6-2 or TRBV6-3, the J call TRBJ1-2, with D tentatively TRBD1 (5 bases). V shed 5 bases and J shed 4 bases, with 14 bases lying between them. The CDR3 runs 14 residues. Germline CDR1 reads MNHEY; CDR2 reads SVGEGT. CDR3 loop: CASSTAGVGYGYTF. The CDR3 nucleotides read TGTGCCAGCAGTACGGCGGGGGTCGGCTATGGCTACACCTTC.

Regarding this clone: The same CDR3 arises from other DNA sequences in this sample as well. The rearrangement links TRBV28 to TRBJ2-6, with D maybe TRBD2 (6 bases). CDR3 size: 17 residues. Trimming stripped 3 bases from V and 1 base from J, with 13 bases between. CDR1 MDHEN and CDR2 SYDVKM come from the germline V gene. The CDR3 loop reads CASSFPRAGSGANVLTF. The CDR3 DNA follows: TGTGCCAGCAGTTTCCCCCGGGCGGGGTCTGGGGCCAACGTCCTGACTTTC.

This clone came up once. This chain links TRBV24-1 with TRBJ2-3; D gene unclear. The CDR3 consists of 17 residues. V lost 3 bases, J lost 0 bases, and 15 bases lay in between. Per germline, CDR1 KGHDR and CDR2 SFDVKD. The CDR3 DNA reads as TGTGCCACCAGTGATGCCCTAGGCCACACTAGCACAGATACGCAGTATTTT. It translates to CATSDALGHTSTDTQYF.

This chain links TRBV28 with TRBJ2-7; 8 bases match TRBD2. CDR1 is MDHEN, CDR2 SYDVKM, per germline. This CDR3 has 14 residues. Trimming at V came to 6 bases and at J to 2 bases, leaving 6 bases not matched to a gene. The CDR3: CASRGLGRPYEQYF. The DNA for the CDR3 is TGTGCCAGCAGGGGACTAGGAAGACCCTACGAGCAGTACTTC.

The V gene is TRBV6-1, the J gene TRBJ2-2, with 7 bases identical to TRBD1. This CDR3 is built from 12 residues. Germline assignment: CDR1 MNHNS and CDR2 SASEGT. The V gene end was trimmed by 7 bases and the J gene end by 5 bases; junction bases not matched to a gene: 1. CDR3 nucleotides: TGTGCCAGCACGACAGGGACCGGGGAGCTGTTTTTT. Translation gives CASTTGTGELFF.

The chain uses TRBV7-9 and TRBJ2-5, with TRBD2 matching 7 bases. CDR1 and CDR2 from the germline V gene are SEHNR and FQNEAQ (reference sequence). The CDR3 is 15 residues long. The V and J ends lost 6 bases and 1 base, in that order; junction bases with no gene match: 8. Here the CDR3 DNA reads TGTGCCAGCAGACATTCGGGGGGATCCCAAGAGACCCAGTACTTC. Translating it yields CASRHSGGSQETQYF.

This sequence joins TRBV28 and TRBJ1-6, with TRBD1 as a possible D gene (5 bases). Germline V gene data show CDR1 as MDHEN and CDR2 as SYDVKM. The CDR3 extends over 12 amino acids. Trimming took 5 bases from V and 8 from J, leaving 7 bases between them. CDR3 region: CASSGGDSPLHF. CDR3 DNA sequence: TGTGCCAGCAGTGGGGGGGATTCACCCCTCCACTTT.

The CDR3 coding sequence is TGTGCCAGCAGCTTCTCTTGGGACAGCGACGTCTCGGTCTATGGCTACACCTTC. This gives the protein CASSFSWDSDVSVYGYTF. The rearrangement uses TRBV7-8 and TRBJ1-2; the match to TRBD1 covers 7 bases. CDR1 is SGHVS, CDR2 FQNEAQ, per germline. This CDR3 region has 18 residues. V was clipped by 3 bases and J by 4 bases; unmatched bases: 17.

The chain links TRBV7-3 to TRBJ2-6; a weak D match, TRBD2 (6 bases). Looked up from germline, CDR1 is SGHTA and CDR2 is FQGTGA. Trimming pared 5 bases from V and 1 base from J, leaving 21 bases between. The CDR3 runs 19 residues. The CDR3 DNA reads as TGTGCCAGCAGCCCCTCGGGAGCACTTGGAGGTTCTGGGGCCAACGTCCTGACTTTC. Its translation is CASSPSGALGGSGANVLTF.

CDR3 DNA: TGTGCCAGCGCCCATAGTACCGGGGAGCTGTTTTTT. This encodes CASAHSTGELFF. V gene TRBV28 combines with J gene TRBJ2-2; no reliable D call. Per germline, CDR1 MDHEN and CDR2 SYDVKM. The CDR3 consists of 12 residues. Trimming removed 8 bases from V and 5 bases from J, with 9 bases in between. The whole variable domain, filled in from reference TRBV28 and TRBJ2-2, reads DVKVTQSSRYLVKRTGEKVFLECVQDMDHENMFWYRQDPGLGLRLIYFSYDVKMKEKGDIPEGYSVSREKKERFSLILESASTNQTSMYLCASAHSTGELFFGEGSRLTVL.

The sample holds a few counts of this clone. This sequence joins TRBV4-3 and TRBJ1-2; D gene unclear. This CDR3 comprises 13 residues. Germline CDR1 LGHNA, CDR2 YSLEER. Trimming cost V 4 bases and J 7 bases, with 13 bases left between them. The DNA for the CDR3 is TGCGCCAGCAGCCGCTCAGCCAGCGGTGGCTACACCTTC. Its translation is CASSRSASGGYTF.

The gene calls are TRBV28 and TRBJ2-1; D not resolved. V was pared by 3 bases and J by 8 bases, with 11 bases between. The CDR3 has 13 residues. Germline CDR1 MDHEN, CDR2 SYDVKM. The CDR3 is CASSFSLRDEQFF. CDR3 bases: TGTGCCAGCAGTTTTAGTCTTCGGGATGAGCAGTTCTTC. The complete variable domain, with remaining parts taken from reference TRBV28 and TRBJ2-1, reads DVKVTQSSRYLVKRTGEKVFLECVQDMDHENMFWYRQDPGLGLRLIYFSYDVKMKEKGDIPEGYSVSREKKERFSLILESASTNQTSMYLCASSFSLRDEQFFGPGTRLTVL.

The chain carries TRBV5-1 and TRBJ1-6, with 9 bases identical to TRBD1. The CDR3 contains 15 residues. Germline-derived CDR1 and CDR2 are SGHRS and YFSETQ. Trimming took 4 bases from V and 7 from J; bases not matched to a gene: 6. CDR3 loop: CASSGQDRGNSPLHF. The CDR3 coding sequence is TGCGCCAGCAGCGGCCAGGACAGGGGAAATTCACCCCTCCACTTT.

This rearrangement joins TRBV6-2 or TRBV6-3 to TRBJ2-3; no clear D gene. The V and J ends lost 2 bases and 5 bases respectively, with 8 bases between them. Germline CDR1 is MNHEY and CDR2 is SVGEGT. This CDR3 is built from 13 residues. The CDR3 DNA follows: TGTGCCAGCAGTTACACAGTGGGAGATACGCAGTATTTT. The encoded protein is CASSYTVGDTQYF.

This clone has only a few counts. The chain recombines TRBV10-2 with TRBJ1-2; no firm D call. Germline loops: CDR1 WSHSY, CDR2 SAAADI. The CDR3 is 14 residues long. V was pared by 3 bases and J by 5 bases, with 13 bases between. The DNA for the CDR3 is TGCGCCAGCAGTGACGTCAGGTCGATTTATGGCTACACCTTC. Translation: CASSDVRSIYGYTF.

V is TRBV7-9 and J is TRBJ2-1; 12 bases align to TRBD2. CDR1 is SEHNR and CDR2 is FQNEAQ in the germline V gene (reference sequence). There are 15 residues in the CDR3. The ends lost 2 bases at V and 8 bases at J; junction bases unmatched: 4. Written as DNA, the CDR3 is TGTGCCAGCAGCTTATTGGCTAGCGGGAGGGATGAGCAGTTCTTC. It is translated as CASSLLASGRDEQFF. Variable domain in full (rest from reference TRBV7-9 and TRBJ2-1): DTGVSQNPRHKITKRGQNVTFRCDPISEHNRLYWYRQTLGQGPEFLTYFQNEAQLEKSRLLSDRFSAERPKGSFSTLEIQRTEQGDSAMYLCASSLLASGRDEQFFGPGTRLTVL.

The chain employs TRBV11-2 and TRBJ1-6; 9 nucleotides match TRBD1. The ends lost 1 base at V and 2 bases at J; junction bases unmatched: 9. CDR3 length: 19 amino acids. Germline values: CDR1 SGHAT, CDR2 FQNNGV. CDR3 sequence reads: CASSLGPGQGGTYNSPLHF. The CDR3 nucleotides read TGTGCCAGCAGCTTAGGGCCGGGACAGGGTGGAACCTATAATTCACCCCTCCACTTT.

The chain links TRBV28 to TRBJ2-1; 13 bases fit TRBD2. With 4 bases clipped from V and 0 bases from J, the junction kept 6 bases outside the gene matches. The CDR3 loop spans 18 amino acids. Germline V gene data show CDR1 as MDHEN and CDR2 as SYDVKM. CDR3: CASSSTSGRPSSYNEQFF. The CDR3 coding sequence is TGTGCCAGCAGTTCGACTAGCGGGAGGCCCAGCTCCTACAATGAGCAGTTCTTC.

This chain links TRBV19 with TRBJ1-5; D is perhaps TRBD1 (6 bases). The CDR3 sequence is 17 residues long. Germline CDR1 reads LNHDA; CDR2 reads SQIVND (reference sequence). Trimming left V 3 bases short and J 3 bases short, with 18 bases between. The CDR3 reads CASSMRGGQVYNQPQHF. CDR3 bases: TGTGCCAGTAGTATGAGAGGGGGACAAGTCTACAATCAGCCCCAGCATTTT.

V is TRBV5-1 and J is TRBJ2-5, with TRBD2 matching 9 bases. This CDR3 has 15 amino acids. CDR1 is SGHRS and CDR2 is YFSETQ in the germline V gene. Trimming cost V 1 base and J 4 bases; bases outside gene matches: 5. The CDR3 sequence is CASSLFASGAETQYF. The CDR3 bases are TGCGCCAGCAGCTTGTTTGCTAGCGGGGCAGAGACCCAGTACTTC. The variable domain in full, completed from reference TRBV5-1 and TRBJ2-5, reads KAGVTQTPRYLIKTRGQQVTLSCSPISGHRSVSWYQQTPGQGLQFLFEYFSETQRNKGNFPGRFSGRQFSNSRSEMNVSTLELGDSALYLCASSLFASGAETQYFGPGTRLLVL.

This chain links TRBV12-3 or TRBV12-4 with TRBJ2-7; D is unresolved. CDR3 length: 12 amino acids. Trimming left V 5 bases short and J 3 bases short, with 8 bases between. The CDR3 reads CASSTNNYEQYF. CDR3 nucleotides: TGTGCCAGCAGTACCAACAACTACGAGCAGTACTTC.

The chain carries TRBV7-2 and TRBJ1-4; possible D gene TRBD1, 6 bases. The CDR3 runs 14 residues. Germline V gene data show CDR1 as SGHTA and CDR2 as FQGNSA. The V gene lost 1 base and the J gene lost 6 bases, with 9 bases spanning the gap. CDR3: CASSLGGGDEKLFF. DNA of the CDR3: TGTGCCAGCAGCTTAGGAGGGGGGGATGAAAAACTGTTTTTT.

J is TRBJ1-6 and V is TRBV5-1; the D is unclear. CDR1 is SGHRS and CDR2 is YFSETQ in the germline V gene. The CDR3 contains 14 residues. The V gene lost 1 base and the J gene lost 4 bases, with 6 bases spanning the gap. CDR3 in DNA: TGCGCCAGCAGCTTGTCAGAATATAATTCACCCCTCCACTTT. Its translation: CASSLSEYNSPLHF.